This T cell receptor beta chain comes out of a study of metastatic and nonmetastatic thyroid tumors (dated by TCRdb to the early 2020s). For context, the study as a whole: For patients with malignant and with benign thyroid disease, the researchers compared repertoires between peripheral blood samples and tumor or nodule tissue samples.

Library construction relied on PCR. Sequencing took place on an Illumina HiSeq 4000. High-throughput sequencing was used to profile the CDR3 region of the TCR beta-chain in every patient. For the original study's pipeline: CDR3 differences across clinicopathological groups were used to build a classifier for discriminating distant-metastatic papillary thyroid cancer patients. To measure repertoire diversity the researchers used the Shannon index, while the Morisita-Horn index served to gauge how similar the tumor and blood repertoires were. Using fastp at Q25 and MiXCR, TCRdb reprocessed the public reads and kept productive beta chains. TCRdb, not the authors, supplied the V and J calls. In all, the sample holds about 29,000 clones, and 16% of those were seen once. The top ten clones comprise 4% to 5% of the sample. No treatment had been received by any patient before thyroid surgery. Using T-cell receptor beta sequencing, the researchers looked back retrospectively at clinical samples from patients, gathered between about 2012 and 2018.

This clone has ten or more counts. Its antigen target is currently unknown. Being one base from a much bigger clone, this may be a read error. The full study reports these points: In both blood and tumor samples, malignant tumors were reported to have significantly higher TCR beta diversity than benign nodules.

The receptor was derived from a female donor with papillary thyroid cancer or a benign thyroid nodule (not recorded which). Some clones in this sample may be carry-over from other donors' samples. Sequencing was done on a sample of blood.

The nucleotide sequence reads TGCGCCAGCAGCCCAAACCGCGGACGGGTGGTGAACACTGAAGCTTTCTTT. The encoded protein is CASSPNRGRVVNTEAFF. The V and J genes are TRBV5-1 and TRBJ1-1; too little of a D gene remains to name it. The germline V gene specifies SGHRS as CDR1 and YFSETQ as CDR2. Counted from cysteine to phenylalanine, this CDR3 has 17 amino acids. The only DNA kept is the CDR3, 51 bases in frame from the first base. V is reduced by 4 bases and J by 0 bases, leaving a spacing of 19 bases between them.